This entry describes one T cell receptor beta chain. Its target is unknown. Primers: 60 Vbeta forward and 13 Jbeta reverse. Sequenced by immunoSEQ multiplex PCR; TCRdb stores in-frame clones only, minus some. The profile shows about 150,000 clones, about 74% of them singletons. This sample was included in a study of cytomegalovirus exposure and HLA in healthy donors. Study-level information: Inside one of the first data releases sat some 93 million unique TCRs taken from HLA-typed donors. Study findings and constraints: Later analysis identified about 17,000 TCR beta sequences associated with HLA alleles, using a false discovery rate threshold of 0.05. Accurate prediction of most subjects' HLA-A and HLA-B alleles from TCR beta sequences was reported.

Germline V CDR1 and CDR2: MNHEY, SVGAGI. The CDR3 spans 16 residues. Trimming took 4 bases from V and 6 from J; bases not matched to a gene: 6. The sample comprised PBMCs. The J gene is TRBJ2-2, the V gene TRBV6-5, with 12 bases that match TRBD2. This TCR was recovered from a man aged 30 to 39 in good health and CMV-seronegative. CDR3 amino acids: CASSSPGLAGPGELFF. For the CDR3, the DNA is TGTGCCAGCAGTTCCCCGGGACTAGCGGGCCCCGGGGAGCTGTTTTTT.